This T cell receptor beta chain was captured by sequencing in a study of T-cell reconstitution after alpha-beta-depleted transplantation in children (TCRdb year 2016). With respect to the entire study: Using TCR repertoire profiling, the study quantitatively followed how T-cell immune reconstitution unfolded in children after TCRalphabeta/CD19-depleted allogeneic hematopoietic cell transplantation.

Preparation of the library involved PCR. The sequencer was an Illumina HiSeq 2500. To normalize quantification of the TCRbeta repertoire, the TCR libraries were built with molecular barcoding that relied on unique molecular identifiers. The public reads were reprocessed in TCRdb via fastp at Q25 and MiXCR, keeping in-frame beta chains. Rows are unified per CDR3 protein, each entry keeping the most common DNA and genes. Within this sample are a few hundred thousand distinct CDR3 sequences, with approximately 23% of them counted one time only. The top ten clones comprise approximately 10% of the sample. Overall study results and their limits: The high TCRbeta diversity at day 60 in some patients was ascribed to recipient T cells and intrathymic progenitors that had survived conditioning. Over subsequent months, a decline in hyperexpanded clone frequencies was noted, and after one year, T-cell counts and TCRbeta diversity were mostly ascribed to newly produced T cells. Apparently early alphabetaT-cell count recovery about two months after transplant reportedly relied on only several hundred rapidly expanded clones derived from non-depleted graft cells.

Concerning this clonotype itself: Its target antigen remains unknown. No much larger clone is present one base from it, and per-base qualities are unavailable.

What this sample's treatment or condition label stands for: allogeneic hematopoietic cell transplantation with graft depleted of TCRalphabeta T cells and CD19 B cells. TCRalphabeta/CD19-depleted allogeneic hematopoietic cell grafts were given to the transplant recipients, all of whom were children. The germline ends are 14 bases apart after V is trimmed by 2 bases and J by 3 bases. Per the germline V gene (reference sequence), MNHEY is the CDR1 and SMNVEV is the CDR2. The CDR3 contains 17 residues, cysteine and phenylalanine counted. Only the CDR3 portion is preserved as DNA: 51 bases, with reading frame beginning at the first base.

The chain employs TRBV27 and TRBJ2-6, with TRBD1 as a weak D call on 5 bases. The input for sequencing was PBMCs, mostly from graft donor cells, taken 180 days after TCRalphabeta/CD19-depleted stem cell transplant. This receptor was taken from a male patient aged 10-17 years who had a stem cell transplant for acute lymphoblastic leukemia, so the T cells may come from the graft donor. The CDR3 corresponds to CASSLRQRPGGANVLTF. The DNA is as follows: TGTGCCAGCAGTTTACGACAGAGACCGGGTGGGGCCAACGTCCTGACTTTC.